Following are 27 T cell receptor beta chains from one sample sequenced in a study of T cells after posttransplantation cyclophosphamide listed by TCRdb under 2016. Sample treatment or condition, as interpreted from the label and publication: high-dose cyclophosphamide on days +3 and +4 as single-agent GVHD prophylaxis. For conditioning, the PTCy patients got busulfan and fludarabine, then a related or unrelated marrow graft, followed by cyclophosphamide on days +3 and +4. The method behind the library was the immunoSEQ multiplex PCR assay. The table was pulled from immuneACCESS by TCRdb, which kept in-frame rearrangements only. Such tables lose some clones; where checked, under half of the loss comes from unresolved V genes, and the rest has no known cause. The table for this sample lists some 4,000 clones, none of them counted only once. In total, the top ten clones hold over 10% of the sample.

Sequencing was performed on PBMCs, taken after allogeneic stem cell transplant with posttransplant cyclophosphamide. The receptors shown here come from a female patient aged 18 to 29 who received an allogeneic stem cell transplant from an unrelated donor, was CMV-positive, and had acute GVHD only. Following a transplant, some T lymphocytes may have been derived from the graft donor.

This clone was recorded many times. The chain couples TRBV6-1 to TRBJ2-5; 10 nucleotides line up with TRBD2. Germline V CDR1 and CDR2: MNHNS, SASEGT. This CDR3 is built from 15 residues. Unmatched junction bases numbered 6, after V lost 4 bases and J lost 4 bases. The CDR3 loop reads CASSVLAGAAETQYF. CDR3 in DNA: TGTGCCAGCAGTGTTCTAGCGGGAGCAGCAGAGACCCAGTACTTC.

This clone was recorded at least ten times. The chain links TRBV6-5 to TRBJ2-5; 7 positions match TRBD2. CDR3 length equals 15 residues. Germline V gene lookup returns CDR1 MNHEY and CDR2 SVGAGI. The junction had 9 bases not matched to a gene; V was cut back by 6 bases and J by 2 bases. The CDR3 bases are TGTGCCAGCAGGCGACGGGGGGAGCTACAAGAGACCCAGTACTTC. As protein: CASRRRGELQETQYF.

This clone was observed at least ten times. V gene TRBV5-4 combines with J gene TRBJ2-7; TRBD1 might be the D (5 bases). The V gene lost 5 bases and the J gene lost 3 bases, with 9 bases spanning the gap. CDR1 SGHNT and CDR2 YYREEE come from the germline V gene (reference sequence). CDR3 size: 12 residues. CDR3 sequence (DNA): TGTGCCAGCAGGTATGACAGCTACGAGCAGTACTTC. This encodes CASRYDSYEQYF.

In this sample, this clone turned up many times. The chain has TRBV5-1 and TRBJ2-2, with 7 bases fitting TRBD2. Trimming at V came to 0 bases and at J to 0 bases, leaving 5 bases not matched to a gene. Germline V gives CDR1 SGHRS, CDR2 YFSETQ. The CDR3 spans 17 residues. Here the CDR3 DNA reads TGCGCCAGCAGCTTGGTGCCCCTAGCGGCGAACACCGGGGAGCTGTTTTTT. Amino acids: CASSLVPLAANTGELFF.

This clone was picked up many times. CDR3 nucleotides: TGTGCCAGCTCACCTCGGCCAGGGACTGCCCGTGGTCCGGATACGCAGTATTTT. Translating gives CASSPRPGTARGPDTQYF. The chain links TRBV18 to TRBJ2-3; perhaps TRBD2 as D (6 bases). V was trimmed by 3 bases and J by 6 bases, leaving 25 bases between them. This CDR3 has 18 residues. CDR1 KGHSH and CDR2 LQKENI come from the germline V gene.

This clone came up many times. The V call is TRBV27, the J call TRBJ1-4, with 11 nucleotides matching TRBD1. The V segment lost 7 bases and the J segment 7 bases; nucleotides outside the gene matches: 8. Germline CDR1 reads MNHEY; CDR2 reads SMNVEV (reference sequence). CDR3 length: 15 residues. Written as DNA, the CDR3 is TGTGCCAGCAATCCCGCCGGGACAGGGGGTGAAAAACTGTTTTTT. Residues: CASNPAGTGGEKLFF.

This clone was counted at least ten times. The chain has TRBV9 and TRBJ2-3, with D possibly being TRBD2 (6 bases). The CDR3 is 16 amino acids. Germline-derived CDR1 and CDR2 are SGDLS and YYNGEE. V gave up 2 bases and J gave up 6 bases, with 19 bases separating them. The CDR3 is CASSVSGLANSDTQYF. In DNA, the CDR3 is TGTGCCAGCAGCGTGTCTGGGCTAGCGAATTCGGATACGCAGTATTTT.

This clone was detected many times. The chain has TRBV19 and TRBJ2-7; 9 bases align to TRBD1. The V segment lost 2 bases and the J segment 5 bases; nucleotides outside the gene matches: 19. Germline V CDR1 and CDR2: LNHDA, SQIVND (reference sequence). The CDR3 runs to 19 residues. CDR3 loop: CASSIFSPWSGTGSNEQYF. In DNA form, the CDR3 reads TGTGCCAGTAGTATATTCTCCCCCTGGTCGGGGACAGGGAGCAACGAGCAGTACTTC.

By share of the sample, this clone is medium-sized. The J gene is TRBJ2-3, the V gene TRBV2; no firm D call. Germline V gene sequence: CDR1 SNHLY, CDR2 FYNNEI. V dropped 5 bases and J dropped 6 bases, with 6 bases sitting between them. The CDR3 has 11 residues. The CDR3 spells CASSIEDTQYF. The CDR3 DNA reads as TGTGCCAGCAGTATCGAGGATACGCAGTATTTT.

Relative to its sample, this clone is medium-sized. The genes are TRBV27 and TRBJ1-1, with a weak D call TRBD1 (5 bases). The germline V gene has CDR1 MNHEY and CDR2 SMNVEV (reference sequence). V was shortened by 2 bases and J by 5 bases, with 18 bases between the two germline ends. The CDR3 has 16 amino acids. The CDR3 protein is CASSLANPQGGTEAFF. The CDR3 bases are TGTGCCAGCAGTTTAGCGAACCCCCAGGGAGGGACTGAAGCTTTCTTT.

By proportion, this clone is medium-sized. The rearrangement uses TRBV29-1 and TRBJ2-3, with TRBD1 as a possible D gene (5 bases). The CDR3 totals 11 residues. Trimming stripped 6 bases from V and 6 bases from J, with 10 bases between. The germline V gene has CDR1 SQVTM and CDR2 ANQGSEA. The CDR3 loop reads CSVRKGDTQYF. The CDR3 nucleotides are TGCAGCGTCCGCAAGGGGGATACGCAGTATTTT.

Ten or more counts support this clone. The chain has TRBV14 and TRBJ1-3; tentatively, D is TRBD1 (5 bases). Trimming removed 4 bases at V and 0 bases at J, with 19 bases between. Germline CDR1 and CDR2: SGHDN and FVKESK. The CDR3 length is 18 residues. This CDR3 reads CASSPPRTTTISGNTIYF. As DNA, the CDR3 is TGTGCCAGCAGCCCCCCCCGGACAACGACGATCTCTGGAAACACCATATATTTT. The full variable domain, with the rest looked up from reference TRBV14 and TRBJ1-3, is EAGVTQFPSHSVIEKGQTVTLRCDPISGHDNLYWYRRVMGKEIKFLLHFVKESKQDESGMPNNRFLAERTGGTYSTLKVQPAELEDSGVYFCASSPPRTTTISGNTIYFGEGSWLTVV.

This clone was recorded many times. This chain uses TRBV10-3 with TRBJ1-1; TRBD1 matches 7 bases. J lost 4 bases, V lost 6 bases, and 2 bases had no gene match. The CDR3 extends over 12 amino acids. Germline CDR1 reads ENHRY; CDR2 reads SYGVKD. CDR3 residues: CAISRGSTEAFF. The CDR3 DNA sequence: TGTGCCATCAGCAGGGGGTCCACTGAAGCTTTCTTT.

This clone appeared many times. The chain recombines TRBV29-1 with TRBJ1-2; TRBD1 is a possible D gene (5 bases). The CDR3 consists of 11 residues. Germline assignment: CDR1 SQVTM and CDR2 ANQGSEA. Trimming pared 4 bases from V and 8 bases from J, leaving 11 bases between. CDR3 in amino acids: CSVGGDGGYTF. The CDR3 DNA is TGCAGCGTTGGGGGGGACGGAGGCTACACCTTC.

This clone showed up many times. The chain employs TRBV30 and TRBJ1-4; D possibly corresponds to TRBD1 (6 bases). Germline V gene sequence: CDR1 GTSNPN, CDR2 SVGIG (reference sequence). Between the trimmed V and J ends, which lost 5 bases and 3 bases, there was a span of 13 bases. This CDR3 contains 14 residues. Written as DNA, the CDR3 is TGTGCCTGGGGTGAACAGGGTTCTAATGAAAAACTGTTTTTT. This translates into CAWGEQGSNEKLFF. Full variable domain (missing parts from reference TRBV30 and TRBJ1-4): SQTIHQWPATLVQPVGSPLSLECTVEGTSNPNLYWYRQAAGRGLQLLFYSVGIGQISSEVPQNLSASRPQDRQFILSSKKLLLSDSGFYLCAWGEQGSNEKLFFGSGTQLSVL.

This chain joins TRBV11-2 and TRBJ2-3; TRBD1 matches 9 bases. Germline lookup yields CDR1 SGHAT and CDR2 FQNNGV. The V and J ends lost 1 base and 4 bases, in that order; junction bases with no gene match: 3. The CDR3 sequence is 15 residues long. As DNA, the CDR3 is TGTGCCAGCAGCTTAGGGGGACAGGGACCAGATACGCAGTATTTT. Protein: CASSLGGQGPDTQYF.

In its sample, this clone ranks as medium-sized. DNA for the CDR3: TGTGCCAGCAGCCCTCGGGACAGTCGGTCTCCAAAACTGTTTTTT. As protein: CASSPRDSRSPKLFF. The rearrangement uses TRBV6-5 and TRBJ1-4; 7 bases map to TRBD1. The V and J ends lost 6 bases and 10 bases, in that order; junction bases with no gene match: 14. Germline V gene data show CDR1 as MNHEY and CDR2 as SVGAGI. CDR3 length equals 15 residues.

In this sample, this clone turned up a few times. This sequence joins TRBV11-3 and TRBJ2-7; 8 bases match TRBD1. The J segment lost 3 bases and the V segment lost 5 bases, leaving 6 bases of the junction unmatched. The germline V gene encodes CDR1 SGHNT and CDR2 YENEEA. CDR3 length equals 14 residues. The CDR3 nucleotides read TGTGCCAGCAGCGGCGACAGGGGAGTCTACGAGCAGTACTTC. This encodes CASSGDRGVYEQYF.

This clone was seen repeatedly, ten times or more. This chain connects TRBV7-2 to TRBJ2-7; 7 nucleotides line up with TRBD2. The CDR3 sequence is 16 residues long. With 1 base clipped from V and 3 bases from J, the junction kept 9 bases outside the gene matches. Looked up from germline, CDR1 is SGHTA and CDR2 is FQGNSA. The CDR3 coding sequence is TGTGCCAGCAGCTTAGGTCAGGCGGGAGTACGCTACGAGCAGTACTTC. It translates to CASSLGQAGVRYEQYF.

A few counts support this clone. This rearrangement joins TRBV20-1 to TRBJ2-5; 7 bases are a match to TRBD2. The CDR3 sequence is 11 residues long. Trimming at V came to 1 base and at J to 7 bases, leaving 0 bases not matched to a gene. Per germline, CDR1 DFQATT and CDR2 SNEGSKA (reference sequence). This chain's CDR3 is CSARGGGTQYF. Written as DNA, the CDR3 is TGCAGTGCTAGAGGGGGGGGGACCCAGTACTTC.

Many counts were recorded for this clone. V usage is TRBV14 and J usage is TRBJ2-2, with 9 bases that match TRBD1. The CDR3 length is 16 residues. Germline V gene sequence: CDR1 SGHDN, CDR2 FVKESK. J was trimmed by 1 base and V by 4 bases; bases with no gene match: 4. The CDR3 loop is CASSLGTGRNTGELFF. CDR3 nucleotide sequence: TGTGCCAGCAGCCTAGGGACAGGGAGGAACACCGGGGAGCTGTTTTTT.

This clone was seen ten or more times. The CDR3 DNA follows: TGTGCCAGCTCACCAACTATCCCGGGACAGCTCCGCAACTATGGCTACACCTTC. Amino acids: CASSPTIPGQLRNYGYTF. The rearrangement uses TRBV18 and TRBJ1-2; 7 bases fit TRBD1. This CDR3 is 18 amino acids long. CDR1 and CDR2 from the germline V gene are KGHSH and LQKENI. V trimming: 2 bases; J trimming: 2 bases; junction bases outside the gene matches: 14.

With regard to this clone: No conserved phenylalanine or tryptophan is present at the end of the CDR3, so a read error is the likely explanation. The gene calls are TRBV9 and TRBJ2-4; the match to TRBD2 covers 10 bases. The germline CDR1 and CDR2 sequences are SGDLS and YYNGEE. The CDR3 consists of 18 residues. Trimming at V came to 0 bases and at J to 6 bases, leaving 12 bases not matched to a gene. The CDR3 nucleotides are TGTGCCAGCAGCGTAGGAGCGGGAGGGCCGAGGTTCGGAAACATTCAGTACTCC. Its protein product is CASSVGAGGPRFGNIQYS.

This clone was counted many times. The chain carries TRBV29-1 and TRBJ1-4, with TRBD1 matching over 10 bases. CDR3 length: 14 residues. Germline loops: CDR1 SQVTM, CDR2 ANQGSEA. V lost 5 bases to trimming and J lost 2 bases; unmatched junction nucleotides: 2. In nucleotides, the CDR3 is TGCAGCGTTTCGACAGGGGGCACTAATGAAAAACTGTTTTTT. Translation: CSVSTGGTNEKLFF.

This clone has at least ten counts. The chain's CDR3 is CASSPAGGAGAPGEQFF. The CDR3 region has the DNA TGTGCCAGCTCCCCGGCCGGTGGAGCGGGGGCCCCCGGTGAGCAGTTCTTC. The gene calls are TRBV27 and TRBJ2-1, with 8 positions matching TRBD2. CDR3 size: 17 residues. V lost 8 bases to trimming and J lost 9 bases; unmatched junction nucleotides: 21. Germline V gives CDR1 MNHEY, CDR2 SMNVEV (reference sequence).

This clone was detected only a few times. J is TRBJ2-3 and V is TRBV9; a possible D gene is TRBD2 (6 bases). The CDR3 runs to 16 residues. CDR1 SGDLS and CDR2 YYNGEE come from the germline V gene. V lost 2 bases to trimming and J lost 2 bases, with 15 bases between them. CDR3 in amino acids: CASSVRDGTFTDTQYF. The CDR3 DNA is TGTGCCAGCAGCGTCCGGGACGGGACTTTCACAGATACGCAGTATTTT. The whole variable domain, filled in from reference TRBV9 and TRBJ2-3, reads DSGVTQTPKHLITATGQRVTLRCSPRSGDLSVYWYQQSLDQGLQFLIQYYNGEERAKGNILERFSAQQFPDLHSELNLSSLELGDSALYFCASSVRDGTFTDTQYFGPGTRLTVL.

This clone came up many times. This chain connects TRBV4-1 to TRBJ2-7; 11 bases line up with TRBD2. V lost 8 bases and J lost 0; bases outside the gene matches: 9. Per germline, CDR1 MGHRA and CDR2 YSYEKL. The CDR3 covers 16 residues. As DNA, the CDR3 is TGCGCCAGCTATCCCAGGCTAGCGGGAGGCTCCTACGAGCAGTACTTC. Amino acid sequence: CASYPRLAGGSYEQYF.